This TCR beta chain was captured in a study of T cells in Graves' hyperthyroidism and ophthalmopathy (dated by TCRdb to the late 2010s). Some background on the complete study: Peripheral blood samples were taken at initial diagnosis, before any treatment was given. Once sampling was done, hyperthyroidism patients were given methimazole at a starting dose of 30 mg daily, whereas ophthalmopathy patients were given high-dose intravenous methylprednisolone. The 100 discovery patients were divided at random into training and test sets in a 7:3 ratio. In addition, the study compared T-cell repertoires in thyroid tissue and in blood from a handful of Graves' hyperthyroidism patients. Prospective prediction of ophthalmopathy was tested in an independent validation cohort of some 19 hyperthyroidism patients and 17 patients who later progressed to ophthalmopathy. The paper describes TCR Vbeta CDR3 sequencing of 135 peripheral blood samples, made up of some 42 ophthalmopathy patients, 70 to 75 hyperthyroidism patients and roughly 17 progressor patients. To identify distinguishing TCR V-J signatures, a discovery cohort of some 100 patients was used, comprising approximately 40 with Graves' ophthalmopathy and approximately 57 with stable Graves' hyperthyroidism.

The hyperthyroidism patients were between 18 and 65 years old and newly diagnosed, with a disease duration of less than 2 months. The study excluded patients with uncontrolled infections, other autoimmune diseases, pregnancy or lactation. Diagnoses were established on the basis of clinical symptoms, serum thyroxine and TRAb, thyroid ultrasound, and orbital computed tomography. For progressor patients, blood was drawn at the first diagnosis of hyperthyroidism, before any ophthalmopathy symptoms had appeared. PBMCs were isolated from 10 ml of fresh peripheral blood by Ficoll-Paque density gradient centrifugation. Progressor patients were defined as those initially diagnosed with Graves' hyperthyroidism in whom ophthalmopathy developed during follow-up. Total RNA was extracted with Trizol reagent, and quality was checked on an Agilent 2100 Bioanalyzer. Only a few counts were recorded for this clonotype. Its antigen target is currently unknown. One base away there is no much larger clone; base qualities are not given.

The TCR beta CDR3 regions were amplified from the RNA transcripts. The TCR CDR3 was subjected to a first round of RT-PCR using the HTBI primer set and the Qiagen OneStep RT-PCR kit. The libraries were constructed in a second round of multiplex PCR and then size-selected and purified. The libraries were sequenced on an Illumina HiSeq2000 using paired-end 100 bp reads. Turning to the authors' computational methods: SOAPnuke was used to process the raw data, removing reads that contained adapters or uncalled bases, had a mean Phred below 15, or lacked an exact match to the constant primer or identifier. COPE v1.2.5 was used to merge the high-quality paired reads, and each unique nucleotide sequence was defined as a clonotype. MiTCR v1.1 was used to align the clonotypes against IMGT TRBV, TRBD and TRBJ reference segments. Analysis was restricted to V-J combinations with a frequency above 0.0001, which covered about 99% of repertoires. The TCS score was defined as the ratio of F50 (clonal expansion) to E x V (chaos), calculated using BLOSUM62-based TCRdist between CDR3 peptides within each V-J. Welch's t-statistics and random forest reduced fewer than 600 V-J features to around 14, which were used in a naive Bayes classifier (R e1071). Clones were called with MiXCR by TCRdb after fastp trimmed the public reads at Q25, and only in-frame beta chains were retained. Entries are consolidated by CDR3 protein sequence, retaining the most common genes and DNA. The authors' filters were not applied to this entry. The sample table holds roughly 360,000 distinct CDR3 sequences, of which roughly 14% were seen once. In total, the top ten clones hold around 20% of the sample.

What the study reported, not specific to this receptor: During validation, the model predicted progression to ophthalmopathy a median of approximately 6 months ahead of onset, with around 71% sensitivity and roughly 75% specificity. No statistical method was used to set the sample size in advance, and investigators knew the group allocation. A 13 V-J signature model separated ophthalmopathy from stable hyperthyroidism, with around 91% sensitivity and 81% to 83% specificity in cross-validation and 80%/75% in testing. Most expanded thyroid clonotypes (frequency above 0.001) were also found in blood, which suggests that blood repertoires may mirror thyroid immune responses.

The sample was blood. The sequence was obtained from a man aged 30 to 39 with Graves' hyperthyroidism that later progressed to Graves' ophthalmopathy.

The nucleotides read TGTGCCAGCAGATCCGGGACTAGCGGTTACAATGAGCAGTTCTTC. This yields the protein CASRSGTSGYNEQFF. The chain links TRBV6-1 with TRBJ2-1; 11 central bases correspond to TRBD2. The junction shows trimming of 6 bases on V and 4 bases on J, and the gene matches do not reach 5 bases of it. The CDR3 spans 15 residues, from the cysteine through the phenylalanine. Solely the CDR3 DNA is kept, with 45 bases framed from the first base. As encoded in the germline V gene, CDR1 is MNHNS while CDR2 is SASEGT.